Detailed here is one T cell receptor beta chain. Its target is not known. The data were obtained in a study of T cells in localized non-small cell lung cancer. Findings of the study overall: The study sequenced only one region of the tumor. As a result, intratumor heterogeneity could not be excluded and remains possible. A median of 57 clones ranked among the top 100 in tumor appeared in adjacent lung.

Trimming stripped 3 bases from V and 7 bases from J, with 9 bases between. Germline V CDR1 and CDR2: LNHDA, SQIVND (reference sequence). The CDR3 has 12 residues. Generated by immunoSEQ multiplex PCR, the TCRdb table keeps only in-frame clones and is missing some. The sample consists of around 19,000 clones, roughly nine tenths of them appearing once. The starting material was peripheral blood, obtained before any cancer treatment. The origin of this receptor is a woman aged 40-69 years with stage I lung adenocarcinoma. The rearrangement uses TRBV19 and TRBJ1-2; D uncertain. CDR3 loop: CASSIAELGYTF. The CDR3 DNA reads TGTGCCAGTAGTATTGCGGAGCTTGGCTACACCTTC.